These 12 T cell receptor beta chains came from one sample sequenced in a study of human T cells and chemical hapten exposure listed by TCRdb under 2021. Receptor libraries were prepared by RACE. Sequencing relied on a NextSeq 500. The public reads were run again by TCRdb, first through fastp at Q25 and then through MiXCR, and only productive beta chains were kept. Duplicate CDR3 protein sequences are folded into a single record with the most common DNA and genes. A total of approximately 33,000 distinct CDR3 sequences appear in this sample, approximately 7.4% of them only once. Under 10% of the sample is taken by the ten largest. The intended sense of this specimen's time point label: healthy volunteer bleed at 2 weeks. Total RNA was isolated from unfractionated whole blood collected in Tempus Blood RNA tubes. The sequenced sample was whole blood. The receptors were sampled from a human donor in good health. Some clones in this sample may be carry-over from other donors' samples.

This clonotype was found a few times. The rearrangement uses TRBV5-5 and TRBJ2-3, with D unresolved. Germline CDR1 reads SGHKS; CDR2 reads YYEKEE (reference sequence). V lost 4 bases and J 3 bases, leaving 9 bases between the germline ends. The CDR3 covers 13 residues. The CDR3 here is CASSQSITDTQYF. Here the CDR3 DNA reads TGTGCCAGCAGCCAATCAATTACAGATACGCAGTATTTT.

A few counts support this clonotype. This chain joins TRBV5-1 and TRBJ2-5, with D unresolved. This CDR3 region has 14 residues. Trimming took off 1 base at V and 3 bases at J, with 10 bases between the two ends. Germline V gene data show CDR1 as SGHRS and CDR2 as YFSETQ. The CDR3 DNA reads TGCGCCAGCAGCTTGCGAGAACTGGAAGAGACCCAGTACTTC. Residues: CASSLRELEETQYF.

The chain links TRBV12-3 or TRBV12-4 to TRBJ1-1, with 7 positions matching TRBD1. V gave up 5 bases and J gave up 3 bases; unmatched junction bases: 3. This CDR3 has 13 amino acids. The CDR3 sequence is CASSKRGHTEAFF. CDR3 DNA: TGTGCCAGCAGTAAGAGGGGGCACACTGAAGCTTTCTTT.

In its sample, this clonotype was seen many times. The V gene is TRBV7-9, the J gene TRBJ1-1, with D uncertain. Looked up from germline, CDR1 is SEHNR and CDR2 is FQNEAQ (reference sequence). Trimming took off 9 bases at V and 1 base at J, with 6 bases between the two ends. This CDR3 spans 11 amino acids. The CDR3 region has the DNA TGTGCCAGTGGAGGGAACACTGAAGCTTTCTTT. As protein: CASGGNTEAFF.

Ten or more counts support this clonotype. The CDR3 coding sequence is TGTGCCAGCTCACTAGCATCCTCAGGGGTTGAGCAGTTCTTC. Protein: CASSLASSGVEQFF. The chain joins TRBV18 to TRBJ2-1; D perhaps matches TRBD1 (6 bases). The V gene lost 4 bases and the J gene lost 9 bases, with 16 bases spanning the gap. This CDR3 region has 14 residues. CDR1 and CDR2 from the germline V gene are KGHSH and LQKENI.

This clonotype was seen more than once but under ten times. The rearrangement joins TRBV7-2 to TRBJ1-3; the D is unclear. V lost 3 bases to trimming and J lost 0 bases, with 9 bases between them. The germline V gene encodes CDR1 SGHTA and CDR2 FQGNSA. The CDR3 covers 15 residues. The CDR3 DNA reads as TGTGCCAGCAGCTTTAGTGCGGGCTCTGGAAACACCATATATTTT. Translation: CASSFSAGSGNTIYF.

This clonotype was seen only a few times. Here the CDR3 reads CASSADDTNYGYTF. CDR3 DNA sequence: TGTGCCAGCAGTGCGGATGATACTAACTATGGCTACACCTTC. The chain joins TRBV2 to TRBJ1-2; D not certain. Germline V gene lookup returns CDR1 SNHLY and CDR2 FYNNEI. The CDR3 contains 14 residues. Trimming shortened V by 4 bases and J by 0 bases, and 9 bases separated the two germline ends.

The chain joins TRBV18 to TRBJ1-1; unclear D gene. Germline loops: CDR1 KGHSH, CDR2 LQKENI. Trimming cost V 1 base and J 3 bases, with 9 bases left between them. The CDR3 has 14 residues. The CDR3 is CASSPLKVDTEAFF. The CDR3 bases are TGTGCCAGCTCACCACTAAAGGTGGACACTGAAGCTTTCTTT.

This clonotype was seen a few times. The gene calls are TRBV20-1 and TRBJ2-3; maybe TRBD2 (6 bases). CDR3 size: 15 residues. Germline-derived CDR1 and CDR2 are DFQATT and SNEGSKA (reference sequence). Trimming cost V 2 bases and J 0 bases, with 12 bases left between them. The CDR3 loop reads CSARMGLTSTDTQYF. In DNA form, the CDR3 reads TGCAGTGCTAGAATGGGACTGACAAGCACAGATACGCAGTATTTT.

This clonotype has ten or more counts. The chain is built from TRBV5-1 and TRBJ2-3; no clear D gene. Germline V CDR1 and CDR2: SGHRS, YFSETQ. The CDR3 runs to 14 residues. The V and J ends lost 0 bases and 2 bases respectively, with 7 bases between them. CDR3 in DNA: TGCGCCAGCAGCTTGGAGGGTTACACAGATACGCAGTATTTT. Translation: CASSLEGYTDTQYF. Full variable domain (outside the CDR3, taken from reference TRBV5-1 and TRBJ2-3): KAGVTQTPRYLIKTRGQQVTLSCSPISGHRSVSWYQQTPGQGLQFLFEYFSETQRNKGNFPGRFSGRQFSNSRSEMNVSTLELGDSALYLCASSLEGYTDTQYFGPGTRLTVL.

This clonotype was picked up a small number of times. The chain employs TRBV20-1 and TRBJ2-6; D perhaps matches TRBD2 (5 bases). CDR3 size: 17 residues. The germline CDR1 and CDR2 sequences are DFQATT and SNEGSKA (reference sequence). Trimming stripped 3 bases from V and 0 bases from J, with 15 bases between. CDR3 bases: TGCAGTGCTAGCGGGAAAGTGGGCCACTCTGGGGCCAACGTCCTGACTTTC. Its translation is CSASGKVGHSGANVLTF.

The CDR3 loop reads CASSRDYEQYF. The DNA of the CDR3 is TGTGCCAGCAGTAGAGATTACGAGCAGTACTTC. This chain links TRBV6-1 with TRBJ2-7; no reliable D call. Trimming took off 5 bases at V and 4 bases at J, with 6 bases between the two ends. CDR3 size: 11 residues. CDR1 is MNHNS and CDR2 is SASEGT in the germline V gene.